Listed below are T cell receptor beta chains from one sample, sequenced in a study of blood T cell repertoires in COVID-19. Profiled with immunoSEQ multiplex PCR; TCRdb holds only in-frame clones, not every one. The sample gives 190,000 or so clones, about nine tenths of which show up once; roughly 4% is in the top ten. Material: peripheral blood. The receptors stem from a woman aged 25 to 39 with acute or convalescent COVID-19. CDR3s include the opening cysteine and the closing phenylalanine or tryptophan. A D gene is named only where the DNA matches it firmly. Clone size is stated in some rows and not others, as once, few, many or a class when expanded.

abundance	j_gene	len	d_gene	v_gene	CDR3nt	CDR3aa
.	TRBJ1-5	14	TRBD1	TRBV10-2	TGCGCCAGCAGTACAGGGGGCGCAGATCAGCCCCAGCATTTT	CASSTGGADQPQHF
.	TRBJ1-1	16	.	TRBV29-1	TGCAGCGTCCGACCGCAGCCCGGGGAGTTGAACACTGAAGCTTTCTTT	CSVRPQPGELNTEAFF
.	TRBJ1-1	12	.	TRBV10-3	TGTGCCATCAGTGGATACGGGACACAAGCTTTCTTT	CAISGYGTQAFF
.	TRBJ2-1	16	TRBD2	TRBV20-1	TGCAGTGCAAGTTTGGGCGGGAGTGGTTCCTACAATGAGCAGTTCTTC	CSASLGGSGSYNEQFF
.	TRBJ2-3	15	TRBD2	TRBV6-5	TGTGCCAGCAGTAAACTAGCGGGAGGCCAGGATACGCAGTATTTT	CASSKLAGGQDTQYF
.	TRBJ1-2	13	.	TRBV30	TGTGCCTGGATCCCGGGTTCTAACTATGGCTACACCTTC	CAWIPGSNYGYTF
few	TRBJ1-5	12	.	TRBV3-1/TRBV3-2	TGTGCCAGCAGCCAATCCGGGACACCCCAGCATTTT	CASSQSGTPQHF
.	TRBJ2-1	14	TRBD2	TRBV4-2	TGTGCCAGCAGCCTAGGACTAGCTGCCGACGAGCAGTTCTTC	CASSLGLAADEQFF
.	TRBJ2-2	16	TRBD2	TRBV19	TGTGCCAGTAGTATCGTAGCGGGAGGTCCGTCCGGGGAGCTGTTTTTT	CASSIVAGGPSGELFF
.	TRBJ2-3	15	.	TRBV18	TGTGCCAGCTCACCACGTCCTAGCCCCACAGATACGCAGTATTTT	CASSPRPSPTDTQYF
.	TRBJ1-1	15	.	TRBV13	TGTGCCAGCAGCTCTTACAGGGATTGGAACACTGAAGCTTTCTTT	CASSSYRDWNTEAFF
.	TRBJ2-1	12	.	TRBV11-3	TGTGCCAGCAGCTTAGATAGGGGATCTCAGTTCTTC	CASSLDRGSQFF
.	TRBJ2-3	15	.	TRBV5-1	TGCGCCAGCAGCTGGGGGCGGCCCAGCACAGATACGCAGTATTTT	CASSWGRPSTDTQYF
.	TRBJ2-3	13	.	TRBV7-9	TGTGCCAGCAGCTTACTTCTCGCAGATACGCAGTATTTT	CASSLLLADTQYF
.	TRBJ2-3	17	TRBD1	TRBV6-2/TRBV6-3	TGTGCCAGCAGTTCGCCATCGACAGGGGGCTTTGGAGATACGCAGTATTTT	CASSSPSTGGFGDTQYF
few	TRBJ2-7	11	TRBD2	TRBV20-1	TGCAGTGGCAGCGGGACCTACGAGCAGTACTTC	CSGSGTYEQYF
.	TRBJ2-1	11	.	TRBV27	TGTGCCAGCAGCAGAAACAATGAGCAGTTCTTC	CASSRNNEQFF
.	TRBJ2-1	11	.	TRBV11-3	TGTGCCAGCAGTATCGGTTCGGAGCAGTTCTTC	CASSIGSEQFF
.	TRBJ2-5	12	.	TRBV24-1	TGTGCCACCAGCCTAGGCGGTGAGACCCAGTACTTC	CATSLGGETQYF
few	TRBJ1-6	13	.	TRBV16	TGTGCCAGCAGGCAAGAGTATAATTCACCCCTCCACTTT	CASRQEYNSPLHF
.	TRBJ2-7	13	.	TRBV3-1/TRBV3-2	TGTGCCAGCAGCCAAGCGGGTCCGGGCGAGCAGTACTTC	CASSQAGPGEQYF
.	TRBJ1-4	14	.	TRBV2	TGTGCCAGCAGTGATCGAGGGATGGGTGAAAAACTGTTTTTT	CASSDRGMGEKLFF
.	TRBJ2-3	14	.	TRBV2	TGTGCCAACAGCCCTGGGACTTACACAGATACGCAGTATTTT	CANSPGTYTDTQYF
.	TRBJ1-5	15	.	TRBV6-5	TGTGCCAGCAGGTCCCAGGGGACGAGCAATCAGCCCCAGCATTTT	CASRSQGTSNQPQHF
.	TRBJ1-4	13	.	TRBV10-3	TGTGCCATCAGTGAGTTGACAGGAGAAAAACTGTTTTTT	CAISELTGEKLFF
.	TRBJ1-3	14	.	TRBV7-2	TGTGCCAGCAGATCCAGGGCCTCTGGAAACACCATATATTTT	CASRSRASGNTIYF
.	TRBJ1-2	12	TRBD1	TRBV7-8	TGTGCCACCCGGGACAGGTACTATGGCTACACCTTC	CATRDRYYGYTF
few	TRBJ1-5	15	TRBD1	TRBV5-1	TGCGCCAGCAGCTTGGGGTTCAGGGGGCATCAGCCCCAGCATTTT	CASSLGFRGHQPQHF
.	TRBJ2-1	14	.	TRBV25-1	TGTGCCAGCAGTGGACAATATCCCTTCAATGAGCAGTTCTTC	CASSGQYPFNEQFF
.	TRBJ2-7	15	TRBD1	TRBV11-2	TGTGCCAGCAGTTTGGGACAGGGGGATACCTACGAGCAGTACTTC	CASSLGQGDTYEQYF
.	TRBJ1-1	17	TRBD1	TRBV9	TGTGCCAGCAGCGTAGGGGGACAGGGCCCCGCGTACACTGAAGCTTTCTTT	CASSVGGQGPAYTEAFF
.	TRBJ2-1	15	TRBD2	TRBV2	TGTGCCAGCATGACCCGATCTAGCGGGTACAATGAGCAGTTCTTC	CASMTRSSGYNEQFF
once	TRBJ1-2	12	.	TRBV28	TGTGCCAGCAGCTTTGCGGGGTATGGCTACACCTTC	CASSFAGYGYTF